The T cell receptor beta chain described here comes from a study of T cell repertoires in cytomegalovirus infection (dated by TCRdb to the late 2010s). At the level of the whole study: Peptide stimulations targeted recently identified HLA-C-restricted CMV epitopes, whose presentation resists viral immunomodulation, together with well-studied HLA-B-restricted epitopes. Donor HLA type was relevant to the analysis, because carriage of CMV infection together with the matching HLA type was indicated by public TCR beta signatures. The study at large found these results: Carriers of CMV infection plus the relevant HLA type were discriminated by the cumulative frequency of public TCR beta family members in the study cohort and in an independent roughly 380-donor cohort. The ex vivo response was dominated by HLA-C-restricted CMV-specific TCR beta clonotypes, which also provided the single most frequent clonotype in two of eight donors.

These reads were obtained on an Illumina HiSeq 1500. TCRdb ran its own pipeline on the public reads, namely fastp trimming at Q25 and MiXCR clone calling, and kept in-frame beta chains. Identical CDR3 protein sequences are pooled into one entry, listed with their most common genes and DNA. The sample table holds 900,000 to 950,000 distinct CDR3 sequences, of which roughly 30% were seen once. Of the sample, around 15% is held by the ten largest clones. In the paper's terms, the treatment or condition label means: in vitro stimulation with specific CMV peptide epitopes to enrich CMV-specific T cells. The CDR3 sequence holds 16 residues, the cysteine and phenylalanine included. The only DNA kept is the CDR3, 48 bases in frame from the first base. From a lookup of the germline V gene, CDR1 and CDR2 are SGHVS and FNYEAQ. V is reduced by 5 bases and J by 5 bases, leaving a spacing of 19 bases between them.

This clonotype was seen a few times. The target of this receptor is not known. The record has no base qualities; no much larger clone is one base away. The sample was cultured CD8+ T cells from PBMCs, taken from culture after CMV antigen stimulation. In this chain, TRBV7-6 is recombined with TRBJ2-1; the D segment may tentatively be TRBD1 or TRBD2, each giving 5 matched bases. This clonotype was sampled from a human donor in good health (CMV status not recorded). Some clones in this sample may be carry-over from other donors' samples. The nucleotide sequence is TGTGCCAGCAGCGCTCTAGAGGGACCCCCGAACAATGAGCAGTTCTTC. Its protein product is CASSALEGPPNNEQFF.